The sequence of this T cell receptor (beta chain) was determined in a study of CD4 T cells in relation to SARS-CoV-2 and coronaviruses. Across the study: After roughly 11 days of antigen culture, PBMC TCR beta CDR3s were sequenced.

TCRdb's table, derived via immunoSEQ multiplex PCR, lists solely in-frame clones and lacks some. Among more than 20,000 clones listed, roughly 71% were seen once. The CDR3 consists of 13 residues. With 3 bases removed from V and 4 bases from J, the gap between germline ends came to 7 bases. Germline V lookup: CDR1 WSHSY, CDR2 SAAADI. For this clone: What it binds is unknown.

Unexposed donor CD4+ T cells date from about 2010-2019, before the COVID-19 pandemic. After nine to ten days of culture, CD4+ T cells were isolated. Sequences were obtained from CD4+ T cells from PBMCs, cultured in vitro. This chain links TRBV10-2 with TRBJ1-5, with D possibly TRBD1 on 6 matching bases. This TCR was sampled from a human donor in good health. CDR3 nucleotides: TGCGCCAGCAGTGACACAGGGAATCAGCCCCAGCATTTT. It translates to CASSDTGNQPQHF.